Sequencing of this T cell receptor beta chain was carried out in a study of T cell repertoires in cytomegalovirus infection. The wider study: Public TCR beta signature analysis indicated the presence of both CMV infection and matching HLA type. Study conclusions and caveats: Summed public TCR beta family frequency identified CMV carriers bearing the relevant HLA.

TCRdb redid the calling of the reads with MiXCR, one entry per CDR3 protein. This table holds approximately 1,000,000 distinct CDR3 sequences, around a third found once. In germline, CDR1 is SGHAT, CDR2 FQNNGV. The J segment lost 5 bases and the V segment lost 5 bases, leaving 9 bases of the junction unmatched. The length of the CDR3 is 15 residues. About this clonotype: The antigen remains unidentified.

This clonotype was sampled from a human donor in good health (CMV status not recorded). Some clones in this sample may be carry-over from other donors' samples. The specimen comprised cultured CD8+ T cells from PBMCs, sampled from culture after CMV antigen stimulation. The chain is built from TRBV11-2 and TRBJ2-5; 9 bases are a match to TRBD1. CDR3 in amino acids: CASSEWDREGETQYF. CDR3 DNA sequence: TGTGCCAGCAGCGAATGGGACAGGGAGGGGGAGACCCAGTACTTC.